The entry below gives a single TCR beta chain sequence along with its context. The data were obtained in a study of cytomegalovirus exposure and HLA in healthy donors. PCR was performed using 60 Vbeta and 13 Jbeta primers. TCRdb keeps only in-frame clones here, not all; method: immunoSEQ multiplex PCR. The sample records about 160,000 clones, over 70% being singletons. The CDR3 totals 15 residues. The germline V gene encodes CDR1 SEHNR and CDR2 FQNEAQ (reference sequence). The J segment lost 4 bases and the V segment lost 5 bases, leaving 3 bases of the junction unmatched. The source is a woman in her fifties or sixties in good health and CMV-seropositive. The sequencing sample was made of PBMCs. The gene calls are TRBV7-9 and TRBJ2-5, with 14 bases that match TRBD2. The DNA of the CDR3 is TGTGCCAGCAGCACGGGACTAGCGGGAGTAGAGACCCAGTACTTC. It translates to CASSTGLAGVETQYF.